The rows below give T cell receptor beta chains drawn from one sample of a study of T-cell memory formation after mild COVID-19. TCRdb called the 5' RACE reads again in MiXCR, with one record for every CDR3 protein. The sample carries 540,000 or so distinct CDR3 sequences, around 21% recorded once. Sequenced material: PBMCs or a T cell subset sorted from them (not recorded which). All receptors come from an adult woman who had mild COVID-19 (a few samples of this study predate the infection). Cell type and time point are not known. Both conserved end residues are part of each CDR3. Fields, in order: CDR3 length, J gene, V gene, CDR3 protein.

cdr3_length: 18
j_call: TRBJ2-3
v_call: TRBV4-3
cdr3_aa: CASSQDLGLARSGDTQYF

cdr3_length: 14
j_call: TRBJ1-4
v_call: TRBV5-5
cdr3_aa: CASSFSGSNEKLFF

cdr3_length: 12
j_call: TRBJ1-2
v_call: TRBV20-1
cdr3_aa: CSARDGSYGYTF

cdr3_length: 17
j_call: TRBJ2-3
v_call: TRBV4-3
cdr3_aa: CASSQDYHQRSTDTQYF

cdr3_length: 12
j_call: TRBJ2-3
v_call: TRBV15
cdr3_aa: CATSRDRREQYF

cdr3_length: 17
j_call: TRBJ1-1
v_call: TRBV24-1
cdr3_aa: CATSDSGPGGIDTEAFF

cdr3_length: 16
j_call: TRBJ2-1
v_call: TRBV7-3
cdr3_aa: CASSFIGTMSHNEQFF

cdr3_length: 11
j_call: TRBJ2-7
v_call: TRBV29-1
cdr3_aa: CSVYVGNEQYF

cdr3_length: 14
j_call: TRBJ1-2
v_call: TRBV6-1
cdr3_aa: CATPVPGGIYGYTF

cdr3_length: 12
j_call: TRBJ1-1
v_call: TRBV18
cdr3_aa: CASSPLDTEAFF

cdr3_length: 12
j_call: TRBJ1-1
v_call: TRBV7-2
cdr3_aa: CASSYGQTEAFF

cdr3_length: 15
j_call: TRBJ1-6
v_call: TRBV7-2
cdr3_aa: CASSFRRDHNSPLHF

cdr3_length: 13
j_call: TRBJ2-1
v_call: TRBV29-1
cdr3_aa: CSIPRGAYNEQFF

cdr3_length: 13
j_call: TRBJ1-1
v_call: TRBV5-1
cdr3_aa: CASQNREGEEAFF

cdr3_length: 15
j_call: TRBJ2-1
v_call: TRBV7-7
cdr3_aa: CASSSRGGVYDEQFF

cdr3_length: 13
j_call: TRBJ2-7
v_call: TRBV12-3/TRBV12-4
cdr3_aa: CASSYLGDREQYF

cdr3_length: 18
j_call: TRBJ2-3
v_call: TRBV4-2
cdr3_aa: CASSLQSRGGPDADTQYF

cdr3_length: 13
j_call: TRBJ2-1
v_call: TRBV6-4
cdr3_aa: CASSPSGINEQFF

cdr3_length: 14
j_call: TRBJ2-5
v_call: TRBV20-1
cdr3_aa: CSARDRLLKETQYF

cdr3_length: 14
j_call: TRBJ1-1
v_call: TRBV5-1
cdr3_aa: CASSLVDGDTEAFF

cdr3_length: 12
j_call: TRBJ2-5
v_call: TRBV2
cdr3_aa: CASSTTLETQYF

cdr3_length: 13
j_call: TRBJ2-5
v_call: TRBV29-1
cdr3_aa: CSVITGIQETQYF

cdr3_length: 15
j_call: TRBJ1-4
v_call: TRBV5-1
cdr3_aa: CASSYRQGTNEKLFF

cdr3_length: 19
j_call: TRBJ2-1
v_call: TRBV20-1
cdr3_aa: CSARDFGGGFSPHYNEQFF

cdr3_length: 14
j_call: TRBJ2-7
v_call: TRBV5-4
cdr3_aa: CASSLRDRGLQQYF

cdr3_length: 16
j_call: TRBJ2-6
v_call: TRBV9
cdr3_aa: CASSVVTGEKANVLTF

cdr3_length: 14
j_call: TRBJ2-3
v_call: TRBV7-2
cdr3_aa: CASSRPAYTDTQYF

cdr3_length: 14
j_call: TRBJ1-2
v_call: TRBV7-8
cdr3_aa: CASSGRFPGDGYTF

cdr3_length: 15
j_call: TRBJ1-1
v_call: TRBV18
cdr3_aa: CASSPLGQGSTEAFF

cdr3_length: 15
j_call: TRBJ2-2
v_call: TRBV24-1
cdr3_aa: CATSDLNRESGELFF

cdr3_length: 13
j_call: TRBJ2-1
v_call: TRBV20-1
cdr3_aa: CSARQGTMNEQFF

cdr3_length: 14
j_call: TRBJ2-3
v_call: TRBV29-1
cdr3_aa: CSVLLAPSTDTQYF

cdr3_length: 15
j_call: TRBJ2-3
v_call: TRBV15
cdr3_aa: CATSREGAQTDTQYF

cdr3_length: 15
j_call: TRBJ1-2
v_call: TRBV24-1
cdr3_aa: CATSDRDGRNYGYTF

cdr3_length: 11
j_call: TRBJ1-1
v_call: TRBV29-1
cdr3_aa: CSVSRNAEAFF

cdr3_length: 13
j_call: TRBJ1-1
v_call: TRBV6-2/TRBV6-3
cdr3_aa: CASSTQRAPEAFF

cdr3_length: 13
j_call: TRBJ1-2
v_call: TRBV29-1
cdr3_aa: CSVVPTGVYGYTF

cdr3_length: 13
j_call: TRBJ2-7
v_call: TRBV29-1
cdr3_aa: CSVLGDTSYEQYF

cdr3_length: 15
j_call: TRBJ2-5
v_call: TRBV7-8
cdr3_aa: CASSSTGIQGETQYF

cdr3_length: 14
j_call: TRBJ1-1
v_call: TRBV20-1
cdr3_aa: CSAGPQGAGTEAFF

cdr3_length: 13
j_call: TRBJ2-6
v_call: TRBV6-2/TRBV6-3
cdr3_aa: CASLGSGANVLTF

cdr3_length: 13
j_call: TRBJ2-6
v_call: TRBV12-3/TRBV12-4
cdr3_aa: CASTPRPRGVLTF

cdr3_length: 14
j_call: TRBJ2-7
v_call: TRBV6-2/TRBV6-3
cdr3_aa: CASSYSEAPYEQYF

cdr3_length: 19
j_call: TRBJ2-3
v_call: TRBV7-8
cdr3_aa: CASSPGRGTRSLSTDTQYF

cdr3_length: 15
j_call: TRBJ2-4
v_call: TRBV11-1
cdr3_aa: CASSPWGGLSTIQYF

cdr3_length: 15
j_call: TRBJ2-2
v_call: TRBV11-2
cdr3_aa: CASSLDRASTGELFF

cdr3_length: 16
j_call: TRBJ1-1
v_call: TRBV12-3/TRBV12-4
cdr3_aa: CASSPIGTGRNTEAFF